The 28 T cell receptor beta chains presented below share a single source sample, sequenced in a study of OX40 agonist ivuxolimab in advanced cancers. This table comes from immunoSEQ multiplex PCR, and its TCRdb copy is limited to in-frame clones, with some not included. The sample consists of approximately 44,000 clones, about 80% of them appearing once. Sample: CD4+ or CD8+ T cells sorted from blood, taken in a trial of the OX40 agonist ivuxolimab. Receptor source: an adult with an advanced solid tumor such as melanoma, head and neck, liver or kidney cancer.

The chain joins TRBV27 to TRBJ1-4; the D is unclear. V was clipped by 7 bases and J by 4 bases, with 10 bases between them. CDR3 length: 13 residues. Germline-derived CDR1 and CDR2 are MNHEY and SMNVEV (reference sequence). The CDR3: CASKTGVNEKLFF. CDR3 sequence (DNA): TGTGCCAGCAAGACCGGCGTTAATGAAAAACTGTTTTTT.

J is TRBJ2-2 and V is TRBV27; no firm D call. The V gene lost 5 bases and the J gene lost 4 bases, with 11 bases spanning the gap. The CDR3 loop spans 14 amino acids. Germline CDR1 and CDR2: MNHEY and SMNVEV (reference sequence). In DNA form, the CDR3 reads TGTGCCAGCAGTACCCGGACGAGCACCGGGGAGCTGTTTTTT. As protein: CASSTRTSTGELFF.

This chain links TRBV7-2 with TRBJ2-3; D remains unclear. Germline CDR1 reads SGHTA; CDR2 reads FQGNSA. Deletions cut 3 bases from V and 5 bases from J, with 6 bases between. The CDR3 spans 12 residues. The CDR3 DNA is TGTGCCAGCAGCTTTTTGCGAGATACGCAGTATTTT. Amino acids: CASSFLRDTQYF.

The CDR3 DNA follows: TGTGCCAGCAGCTTAGGGGGAGGCTACACCTTC. Translating gives CASSLGGGYTF. The V gene is TRBV7-2, the J gene TRBJ1-2, with no clear D. Per the germline V gene, CDR1 is SGHTA and CDR2 is FQGNSA. V gave up 1 base and J gave up 8 bases, with 5 bases separating them. This CDR3 has 11 residues.

The chain employs TRBV11-2 and TRBJ2-3; D uncertain. This CDR3 contains 15 residues. Germline V gene sequence: CDR1 SGHAT, CDR2 FQNNGV. V was trimmed by 1 base and J by 2 bases, leaving 10 bases between them. The CDR3 region has the DNA TGTGCCAGCAGCTTAGCCACTGGGCTCACAGATACGCAGTATTTT. It specifies CASSLATGLTDTQYF.

J is TRBJ2-3 and V is TRBV9, with 11 nucleotides matching TRBD2. CDR1 is SGDLS and CDR2 is YYNGEE in the germline V gene. The CDR3 runs to 16 residues. V gave up 3 bases and J gave up 2 bases; unmatched junction bases: 5. The CDR3 here is CASSGTSGGPTDTQYF. The CDR3 DNA is TGTGCCAGCAGCGGAACTAGCGGGGGACCCACAGATACGCAGTATTTT.

The chain uses TRBV30 and TRBJ2-5; TRBD2 matches 9 bases. The ends lost 2 bases at V and 3 bases at J; junction bases unmatched: 22. Germline V CDR1 and CDR2: GTSNPN, SVGIG (reference sequence). This CDR3 is 20 amino acids long. The DNA for the CDR3 is TGTGCCTGGAGTAACGGACTAGGGGTGACTAGCGGTCCCATGGAAGAGACCCAGTACTTC. Amino acids: CAWSNGLGVTSGPMEETQYF. The full variable domain, rest sourced from reference TRBV30 and TRBJ2-5, is SQTIHQWPATLVQPVGSPLSLECTVEGTSNPNLYWYRQAAGRGLQLLFYSVGIGQISSEVPQNLSASRPQDRQFILSSKKLLLSDSGFYLCAWSNGLGVTSGPMEETQYFGPGTRLLVL.

The chain combines TRBV10-3 with TRBJ2-1; possibly TRBD1 or TRBD2 for D (6 bases each). Deletions cut 7 bases from V and 5 bases from J, with 15 bases between. Per germline, CDR1 ENHRY and CDR2 SYGVKD. The CDR3 spans 14 residues. CDR3 DNA: TGTGCCATCAAGGGGGACTCGGGGAACAATGAGCAGTTCTTC. Its translation is CAIKGDSGNNEQFF.

The table lists this clone with a few counts. V is TRBV30 and J is TRBJ1-1; no clear D gene. The CDR3 consists of 12 residues. The V end lost 1 base, the J end lost 3 bases, and 6 bases lay between the germline ends. CDR1 GTSNPN and CDR2 SVGIG come from the germline V gene (reference sequence). The DNA of the CDR3 is TGTGCCTGGAGTGGGCTATACACTGAAGCTTTCTTT. Its translation: CAWSGLYTEAFF. The full variable domain, with the rest looked up from reference TRBV30 and TRBJ1-1, is SQTIHQWPATLVQPVGSPLSLECTVEGTSNPNLYWYRQAAGRGLQLLFYSVGIGQISSEVPQNLSASRPQDRQFILSSKKLLLSDSGFYLCAWSGLYTEAFFGQGTRLTVV.

This sequence joins TRBV28 and TRBJ2-4; possible D gene TRBD2, 6 bases. The germline V gene has CDR1 MDHEN and CDR2 SYDVKM. Trimming took 4 bases from V and 5 from J, leaving 12 bases between them. The CDR3 has 14 residues. CDR3 coding DNA: TGTGCCAGCAGTTCCCCCGGGAGAGAAAACATTCAGTACTTC. Its translation: CASSSPGRENIQYF.

The chain carries TRBV19 and TRBJ2-1, with D unresolved. V lost 2 bases and J 9 bases, leaving 5 bases between the germline ends. This CDR3 spans 11 amino acids. CDR1 LNHDA and CDR2 SQIVND come from the germline V gene (reference sequence). The CDR3 region is CASSISREQFF. As DNA, the CDR3 is TGTGCCAGTAGTATAAGTCGTGAGCAGTTCTTC.

This clone was seen once. A read error may account for a junction end that differs from germline. This sample also contains other DNA sequences that code for the same CDR3. The chain links TRBV30 to TRBJ2-5; 11 bases map to TRBD2. Germline CDR1 reads GTSNPN; CDR2 reads SVGIG (reference sequence). This CDR3 is 14 amino acids long. CDR3 amino acids: CAWSVLAGGETQYF. The CDR3 bases are TGTGCCTGGAGTGTCCTAGCGGGAGGAGAGACCCAATACTTC.

V and J are TRBV19 and TRBJ2-5, with D unresolved. V was trimmed by 8 bases and J by 1 base, leaving 11 bases between them. In germline, CDR1 is LNHDA, CDR2 SQIVND (reference sequence). The CDR3 runs 13 residues. CDR3 residues: CASGLGFQETQYF. The CDR3 DNA reads TGTGCCAGTGGCCTAGGATTCCAAGAGACCCAGTACTTC.

The chain couples TRBV7-2 to TRBJ2-5; unclear D gene. V lost 6 bases, J lost 3 bases, and 11 bases lay in between. Germline V gene data show CDR1 as SGHTA and CDR2 as FQGNSA. This CDR3 spans 13 amino acids. CDR3 protein: CASRKGVEETQYF. The CDR3 nucleotides are TGTGCCAGCAGGAAGGGTGTAGAAGAGACCCAGTACTTC.

V is TRBV18 and J is TRBJ2-7; D gene uncertain. Deletions cut 1 base from V and 2 bases from J, with 9 bases between. The CDR3 has 14 residues. The germline V gene encodes CDR1 KGHSH and CDR2 LQKENI. CDR3 DNA: TGTGCCAGCTCACCACAGAGTTGGCCCTACGAGCAGTACTTC. As protein: CASSPQSWPYEQYF.

The chain uses TRBV5-4 and TRBJ2-3; no clear D. V shed 3 bases and J shed 6 bases, with 11 bases lying between them. Germline lookup yields CDR1 SGHNT and CDR2 YYREEE (reference sequence). This CDR3 has 13 residues. CDR3 loop: CASSSSVADTQYF. The DNA for the CDR3 is TGTGCCAGCAGCTCTTCCGTTGCGGATACGCAGTATTTT. The entire variable domain, with the rest obtained from reference TRBV5-4 and TRBJ2-3, is as follows: ETGVTQSPTHLIKTRGQQVTLRCSSQSGHNTVSWYQQALGQGPQFIFQYYREEENGRGNFPPRFSGLQFPNYSSELNVNALELDDSALYLCASSSSVADTQYFGPGTRLTVL.

The CDR3 DNA reads TGTGCCAGCCGATGGGCAGGAACAGATACGCAGTATTTT. Residues: CASRWAGTDTQYF. The gene calls are TRBV7-8 and TRBJ2-3; D is uncertain. In germline, CDR1 is SGHVS, CDR2 FQNEAQ. The germline V and J ends were trimmed by 8 bases and 3 bases, with 12 bases remaining between them. The CDR3 is 13 amino acids. Full variable domain (remainder filled in from reference TRBV7-8 and TRBJ2-3): GAGVSQSPRYKVAKRGQDVALRCDPISGHVSLFWYQQALGQGPEFLTYFQNEAQLDKSGLPSDRFFAERPEGSVSTLKIQRTQQEDSAVYLCASRWAGTDTQYFGPGTRLTVL.

V gene TRBV7-2 combines with J gene TRBJ2-1; TRBD1 or TRBD2 may be the D gene (5 bases each). The CDR3 runs 14 residues. Germline CDR1 reads SGHTA; CDR2 reads FQGNSA. Between the trimmed V and J ends, which lost 5 bases and 6 bases, there was a span of 14 bases. CDR3 sequence (DNA): TGTGCCAGCAGCCGGGGCTCTTTGTTCAATGAGCAGTTCTTC. It is translated as CASSRGSLFNEQFF.

V usage is TRBV27 and J usage is TRBJ2-6, with TRBD1 identical over 7 bases. V lost 6 bases to trimming and J lost 0 bases; unmatched junction nucleotides: 11. CDR3 length equals 18 residues. Germline CDR1 and CDR2: MNHEY and SMNVEV (reference sequence). CDR3 residues: CASSMGQPSISGANVLTF. CDR3 coding DNA: TGTGCCAGCAGCATGGGACAGCCTAGCATCTCTGGGGCCAACGTCCTGACTTTC.

In DNA form, the CDR3 reads TGTGCCAGTAGTACCGGGACTAGCGGGAGTAGGGAGCAGTACTTC. This sequence encodes CASSTGTSGSREQYF. The V gene is TRBV19, the J gene TRBJ2-7, with 14 bases that match TRBD2. V trimming: 4 bases; J trimming: 7 bases; junction bases outside the gene matches: 6. Looked up from germline, CDR1 is LNHDA and CDR2 is SQIVND (reference sequence). There are 15 residues in the CDR3.

This rearrangement joins TRBV10-3 to TRBJ2-3, with TRBD2 as a possible D gene (6 bases). Trimming left V 6 bases short and J 0 bases short, with 13 bases between. The germline gives CDR1 ENHRY, CDR2 SYGVKD. The CDR3 is 15 residues long. The CDR3 DNA follows: TGTGCCATCAGGGGGACGGGAGTGAGCACAGATACGCAGTATTTT. Translated: CAIRGTGVSTDTQYF.

The chain links TRBV5-6 to TRBJ2-4; D is uncertain. Trimming cost V 0 bases and J 1 base, with 8 bases left between them. Germline V gene data show CDR1 as SGHDT and CDR2 as YYEEEE. The CDR3 is 15 amino acids. The CDR3 reads CASSLETVAKNIQYF. The CDR3 DNA reads TGTGCCAGCAGCTTGGAGACGGTGGCCAAAAACATTCAGTACTTC.

This chain links TRBV19 with TRBJ2-1; TRBD2 matches 7 bases. Losses at the gene ends were 3 bases for V and 8 bases for J; bases not matched to a gene: 7. Per the germline V gene, CDR1 is LNHDA and CDR2 is SQIVND (reference sequence). This CDR3 spans 14 amino acids. The CDR3 sequence: CASSIGLAGYEQFF. The DNA for the CDR3 is TGTGCCAGTAGTATCGGGTTAGCGGGCTATGAGCAGTTCTTC.

This chain links TRBV28 with TRBJ2-5; 12 bases are shared with TRBD2. The germline V gene encodes CDR1 MDHEN and CDR2 SYDVKM. V dropped 8 bases and J dropped 1; count of bases not matched to a gene: 8. The CDR3 loop spans 16 amino acids. For the CDR3, the DNA is TGTGCCAGCCGTCTAGCGGGAGGGATGTTCCAAGAGACCCAGTACTTC. Its protein product is CASRLAGGMFQETQYF.

V and J are TRBV28 and TRBJ1-5, with TRBD1 identical over 8 bases. With 10 bases clipped from V and 5 bases from J, the junction kept 13 bases outside the gene matches. CDR3 length equals 15 residues. Germline V gene sequence: CDR1 MDHEN, CDR2 SYDVKM. CDR3 loop: CATIPPGQAHQPQHF. CDR3 in DNA: TGTGCCACCATACCACCGGGACAGGCCCATCAGCCCCAGCATTTT.

V and J are TRBV5-1 and TRBJ2-1, with 16 bases identical to TRBD2. CDR1 and CDR2 from the germline V gene are SGHRS and YFSETQ. The CDR3 is 17 amino acids. J lost 2 bases, V lost 4 bases, and 3 bases had no gene match. The CDR3: CASSPGTSGRAYNEQFF. CDR3 DNA sequence: TGCGCCAGCAGCCCGGGGACTAGCGGGAGGGCCTACAATGAGCAGTTCTTC.

The chain links TRBV10-1 to TRBJ2-2; TRBD1 aligns across 8 bases. With 4 bases clipped from V and 4 bases from J, the junction kept 2 bases outside the gene matches. Per germline, CDR1 WNHNN and CDR2 SYGVQD (reference sequence). The CDR3 extends over 14 amino acids. The CDR3 region has the DNA TGCGCCAGCAGTGCGACAGGGGCCACCGGGGAGCTGTTTTTT. Translating it yields CASSATGATGELFF.

The chain has TRBV6-5 and TRBJ1-5; D is perhaps TRBD1 (6 bases). The germline V gene encodes CDR1 MNHEY and CDR2 SVGAGI. V lost 5 bases and J 3 bases, leaving 11 bases between the germline ends. CDR3 length: 14 residues. The CDR3 DNA sequence: TGTGCCAGCAGTATCCGGGACAACAATCAGCCCCAGCATTTT. This codes for CASSIRDNNQPQHF.